This T cell receptor beta chain was sequenced during a study of CD8 T cells in ankylosing spondylitis. Study results and limitations: Reactive arthritis synovial fluid and blood were previously reported to contain some motif variants. Significant enrichment of disease-linked clones was reportedly seen in matched ankylosing spondylitis synovial fluid. Among TCR beta sequences, a motif of under 10 highly homologous variants appeared characteristic of ankylosing spondylitis blood.

The table lists this clonotype with a few counts. What it binds is not known. Quantitative 5'-RACE with molecular barcodes produced the TCR beta libraries. MiXCR was run by TCRdb on the 5' RACE reads, yielding one entry per CDR3 protein. Of approximately 300,000 distinct CDR3 sequences in the sample, about a fifth are singletons; the top ten hold 3.5%. The J segment lost 1 base and the V segment lost 5 bases, leaving 7 bases of the junction unmatched. Germline V gene data show CDR1 as SGHVS and CDR2 as FNYEAQ. The length of the CDR3 is 15 residues. Sequenced input: blood, either unsorted or a sorted T cell fraction (not recorded which). The clonotype was recovered from a female donor with ankylosing spondylitis or in good health (not recorded which). The V gene is TRBV7-6, the J gene TRBJ1-1; 7 bases are a match to TRBD1. Written as DNA, the CDR3 is TGTGCCAGCAGCCAGACCAGGGGGACGAACACTGAAGCTTTCTTT. Encoded protein: CASSQTRGTNTEAFF. Complete variable domain (other parts from reference TRBV7-6 and TRBJ1-1): GAGVSQSPRYKVTKRGQDVALRCDPISGHVSLYWYRQALGQGPEFLTYFNYEAQQDKSGLPNDRFSAERPEGSISTLTIQRTEQRDSAMYRCASSQTRGTNTEAFFGQGTRLTVV.